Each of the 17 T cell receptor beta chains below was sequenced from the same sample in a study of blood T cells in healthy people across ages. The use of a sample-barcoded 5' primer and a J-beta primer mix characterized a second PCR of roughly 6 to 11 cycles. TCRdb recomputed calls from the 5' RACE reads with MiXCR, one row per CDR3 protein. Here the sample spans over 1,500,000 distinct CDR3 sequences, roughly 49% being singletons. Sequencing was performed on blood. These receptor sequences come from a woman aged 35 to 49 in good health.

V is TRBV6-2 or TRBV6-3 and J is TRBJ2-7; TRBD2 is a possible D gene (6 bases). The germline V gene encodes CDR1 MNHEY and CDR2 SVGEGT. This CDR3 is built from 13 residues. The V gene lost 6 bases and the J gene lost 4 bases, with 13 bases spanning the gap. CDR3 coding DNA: TGTGCCAGCAGCCCCGGGAGAAGATACGAGCAGTACTTC. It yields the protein CASSPGRRYEQYF.

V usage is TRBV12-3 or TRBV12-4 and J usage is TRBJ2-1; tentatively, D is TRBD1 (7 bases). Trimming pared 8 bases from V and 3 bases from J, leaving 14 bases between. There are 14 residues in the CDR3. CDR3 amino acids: CASGGQGGYNEQFF. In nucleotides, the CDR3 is TGTGCCAGCGGGGGCCAGGGGGGCTACAATGAGCAGTTCTTC.

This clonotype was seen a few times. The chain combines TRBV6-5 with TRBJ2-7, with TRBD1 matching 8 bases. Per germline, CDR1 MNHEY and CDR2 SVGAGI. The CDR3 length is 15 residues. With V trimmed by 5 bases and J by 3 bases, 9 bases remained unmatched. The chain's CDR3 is CASSRPDRAVYEQYF. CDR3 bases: TGTGCCAGCAGTAGACCGGACAGGGCGGTCTACGAGCAGTACTTC.

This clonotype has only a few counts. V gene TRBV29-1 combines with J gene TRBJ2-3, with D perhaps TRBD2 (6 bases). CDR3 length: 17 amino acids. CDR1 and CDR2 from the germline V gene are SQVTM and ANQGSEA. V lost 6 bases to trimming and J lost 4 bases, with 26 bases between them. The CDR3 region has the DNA TGCAGCGTACCGGTTCGGGACTCCACAATCTTCGCAGATACGCAGTATTTT. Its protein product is CSVPVRDSTIFADTQYF.

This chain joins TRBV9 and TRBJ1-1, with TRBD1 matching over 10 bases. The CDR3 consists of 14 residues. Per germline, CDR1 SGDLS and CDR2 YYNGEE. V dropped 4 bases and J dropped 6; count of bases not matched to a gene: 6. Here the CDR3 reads CASSPVGTGAEAFF. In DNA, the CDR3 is TGTGCCAGCAGCCCAGTGGGGACAGGGGCTGAAGCTTTCTTT.

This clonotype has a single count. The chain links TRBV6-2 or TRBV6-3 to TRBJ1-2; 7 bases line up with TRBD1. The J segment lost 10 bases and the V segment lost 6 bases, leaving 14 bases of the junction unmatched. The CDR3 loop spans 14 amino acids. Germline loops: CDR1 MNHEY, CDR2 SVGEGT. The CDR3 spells CASSKGTVTRDYTF. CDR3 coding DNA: TGTGCCAGCAGCAAGGGGACAGTCACTAGGGACTACACCTTC.

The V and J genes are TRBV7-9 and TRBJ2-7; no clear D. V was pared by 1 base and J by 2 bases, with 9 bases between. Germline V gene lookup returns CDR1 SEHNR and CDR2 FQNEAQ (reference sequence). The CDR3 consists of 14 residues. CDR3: CASSLEAPPYEQYF. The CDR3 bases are TGTGCCAGCAGCTTAGAGGCTCCCCCCTACGAGCAGTACTTC.

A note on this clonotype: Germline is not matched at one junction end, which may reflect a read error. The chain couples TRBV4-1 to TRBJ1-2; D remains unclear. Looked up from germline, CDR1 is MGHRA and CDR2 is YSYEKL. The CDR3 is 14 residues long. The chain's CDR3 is CASSFRDGNYGCTF. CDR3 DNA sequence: TGCGCCAGCAGCTTCCGCGACGGCAACTATGGCTGCACCTTC.

For the CDR3, the DNA is TGTGCCAGCAGCCGTCAGACAGGAGCTAACTATGGCTACACCTTC. The encoded protein is CASSRQTGANYGYTF. The chain carries TRBV7-9 and TRBJ1-2, with a weak D call TRBD1 (6 bases). This CDR3 has 15 amino acids. Deletions cut 5 bases from V and 0 bases from J, with 13 bases between. The germline V gene encodes CDR1 SEHNR and CDR2 FQNEAQ (reference sequence).

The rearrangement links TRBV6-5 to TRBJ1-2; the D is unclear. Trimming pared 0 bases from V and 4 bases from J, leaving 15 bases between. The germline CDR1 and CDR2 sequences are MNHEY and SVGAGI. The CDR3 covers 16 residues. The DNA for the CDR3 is TGTGCCAGCAGTTACTCACGAGGGCAACTGCTCTATGGCTACACCTTC. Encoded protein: CASSYSRGQLLYGYTF.

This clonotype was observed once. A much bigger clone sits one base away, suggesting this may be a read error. CDR3: CSTSLKNIQYF. CDR3 nucleotides: TGCAGTACCAGCCTCAAAAACATTCAGTACTTC. This chain uses TRBV20-1 with TRBJ2-4; D gene uncertain. This CDR3 comprises 11 residues. CDR1 and CDR2 (germline): DFQATT, SNEGSKA (reference sequence). V lost 8 bases to trimming and J lost 3 bases, with 8 bases between them.

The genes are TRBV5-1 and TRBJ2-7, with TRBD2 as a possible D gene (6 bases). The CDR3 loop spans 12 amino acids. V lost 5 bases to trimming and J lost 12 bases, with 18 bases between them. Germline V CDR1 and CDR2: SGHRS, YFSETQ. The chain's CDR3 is CASSKDLGLRYF. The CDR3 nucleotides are TGCGCCAGCAGTAAAGACCTGGGACTCCGGTACTTC.

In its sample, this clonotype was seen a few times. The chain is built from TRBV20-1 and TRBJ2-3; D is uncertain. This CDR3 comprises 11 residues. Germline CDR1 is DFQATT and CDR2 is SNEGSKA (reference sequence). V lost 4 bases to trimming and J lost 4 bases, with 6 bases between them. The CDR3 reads CSATGSDTQYF. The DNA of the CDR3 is TGCAGTGCTACAGGTTCAGATACGCAGTATTTT.

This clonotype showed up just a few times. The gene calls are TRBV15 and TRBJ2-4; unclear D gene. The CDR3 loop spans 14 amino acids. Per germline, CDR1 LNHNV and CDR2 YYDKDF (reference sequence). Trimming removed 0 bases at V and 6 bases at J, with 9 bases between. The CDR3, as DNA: TGTGCCACCAGCAGAGATTACCAGTTAAACATTCAGTACTTC. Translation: CATSRDYQLNIQYF.

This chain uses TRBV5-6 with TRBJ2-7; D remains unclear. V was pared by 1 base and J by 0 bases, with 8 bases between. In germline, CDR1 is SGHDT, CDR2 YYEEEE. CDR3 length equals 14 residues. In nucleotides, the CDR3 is TGTGCCAGCAGCTTGATCAGTGACTCCTACGAGCAGTACTTC. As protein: CASSLISDSYEQYF.

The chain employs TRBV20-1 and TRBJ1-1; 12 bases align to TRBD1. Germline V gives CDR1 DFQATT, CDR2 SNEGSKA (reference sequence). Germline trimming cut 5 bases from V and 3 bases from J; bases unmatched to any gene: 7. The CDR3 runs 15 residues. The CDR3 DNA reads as TGCAGTGCTGGAGGGACAGGGGGCTTTTACACTGAAGCTTTCTTT. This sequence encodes CSAGGTGGFYTEAFF.

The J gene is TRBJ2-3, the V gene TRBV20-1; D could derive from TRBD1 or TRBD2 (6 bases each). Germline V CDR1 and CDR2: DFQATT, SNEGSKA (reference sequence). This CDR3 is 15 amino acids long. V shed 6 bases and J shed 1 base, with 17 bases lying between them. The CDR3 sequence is CSALRGGLGTDTQYF. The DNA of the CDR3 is TGCAGTGCCCTACGAGGGGGGCTCGGCACAGATACGCAGTATTTT.